Presented here are 32 T cell receptor beta chains from one specimen sequenced in a study of control samples from healthy donors and cancer patients (TCRdb year 2020). Library construction relied on the immunoSEQ multiplex PCR assay. Not all clones reach the TCRdb copy of this immuneACCESS table, which keeps in-frame sequences only. Checked studies attribute under half of the gap to unresolved V genes and leave the rest unexplained. The sample includes 70,000 or so clones, with 84% observed a single time. The top ten clonotypes cover 2.9% of the sample. Material: PBMCs. These receptors all stem from a woman in her 50s with lung cancer.

The chain combines TRBV2 with TRBJ2-2; 11 nucleotides line up with TRBD2. CDR3 length: 17 residues. The germline V gene encodes CDR1 SNHLY and CDR2 FYNNEI. With V trimmed by 7 bases and J by 1 base, 8 bases remained unmatched. CDR3 bases: TGTGCCAGCACCCTAACTAGCGGGGGCCTGAACACCGGGGAGCTGTTTTTT. Translated: CASTLTSGGLNTGELFF.

The chain links TRBV7-8 to TRBJ2-1, with 12 positions matching TRBD2. Germline V CDR1 and CDR2: SGHVS, FQNEAQ. This CDR3 region has 17 residues. Trimming removed 4 bases from V and 4 bases from J; junction bases left unmatched: 8. The CDR3 bases are TGTGCCAGCAGCTCAGGACTAGCGGGGACCAGGTACAATGAGCAGTTCTTC. Amino acids: CASSSGLAGTRYNEQFF.

This chain uses TRBV7-2 with TRBJ2-3; unclear D gene. The V gene lost 5 bases and the J gene lost 6 bases, with 9 bases spanning the gap. The germline V gene has CDR1 SGHTA and CDR2 FQGNSA. There are 12 residues in the CDR3. CDR3 residues: CASSVYPDTQYF. The CDR3 DNA reads TGTGCCAGCAGCGTCTACCCTGATACGCAGTATTTT.

The gene calls are TRBV5-5 and TRBJ1-4, with 10 bases matching TRBD1. The CDR3 loop spans 16 amino acids. CDR1 is SGHKS, CDR2 YYEKEE, per germline (reference sequence). The trim removed 0 bases at V and 6 bases at J, leaving 5 bases unmatched. The CDR3 region is CASSLEPGQGHEKLFF. The CDR3 bases are TGTGCCAGCAGCTTGGAACCGGGACAGGGGCATGAAAAACTGTTTTTT. Full variable domain (rest looked up from reference TRBV5-5 and TRBJ1-4): DAGVTQSPTHLIKTRGQQVTLRCSPISGHKSVSWYQQVLGQGPQFIFQYYEKEERGRGNFPDRFSARQFPNYSSELNVNALLLGDSALYLCASSLEPGQGHEKLFFGSGTQLSVL.

This chain joins TRBV18 and TRBJ1-5; 9 bases are shared with TRBD1. The CDR3 has 13 residues. After removal of 5 bases from V and 4 bases from J, the junction contained 0 bases not matched to a gene. CDR1 KGHSH and CDR2 LQKENI come from the germline V gene. This CDR3 is CASSGQGNQPQHF. The CDR3 bases are TGTGCCAGCTCAGGACAGGGGAATCAGCCCCAGCATTTT.

The chain employs TRBV5-5 and TRBJ2-3, with 7 bases identical to TRBD2. Germline lookup yields CDR1 SGHKS and CDR2 YYEKEE (reference sequence). V was pared by 5 bases and J by 6 bases, with 15 bases of the junction left unmatched. The CDR3 is 16 amino acids. The CDR3: CASSSSGVLTRDTQYF. The CDR3 nucleotides are TGTGCCAGCAGTTCAAGCGGGGTCCTGACTAGGGATACGCAGTATTTT. The full variable domain, rest sourced from reference TRBV5-5 and TRBJ2-3, is DAGVTQSPTHLIKTRGQQVTLRCSPISGHKSVSWYQQVLGQGPQFIFQYYEKEERGRGNFPDRFSARQFPNYSSELNVNALLLGDSALYLCASSSSGVLTRDTQYFGPGTRLTVL.

CDR3: CASSPEAAANSPLHF. CDR3 bases: TGTGCCAGCTCACCGGAGGCAGCGGCAAATTCACCCCTCCACTTT. This chain connects TRBV18 to TRBJ1-6; no definite D call. V shed 3 bases and J shed 7 bases, with 13 bases lying between them. This CDR3 is built from 15 residues. In germline, CDR1 is KGHSH, CDR2 LQKENI.

CDR3 sequence (DNA): TGTGCCAGCAGTTCCGCGGGACAGCAAGCTTACGAGCAGTACTTC. This sequence encodes CASSSAGQQAYEQYF. The chain joins TRBV28 to TRBJ2-7, with D possibly matching TRBD1 (7 bases). V lost 4 bases, J lost 4 bases, and 17 bases lay in between. This CDR3 has 15 amino acids. Germline V lookup: CDR1 MDHEN, CDR2 SYDVKM.

The chain combines TRBV7-9 with TRBJ2-3; D ambiguous. This CDR3 spans 13 amino acids. Germline CDR1 reads SEHNR; CDR2 reads FQNEAQ (reference sequence). The ends were cut back, 1 base at V and 3 bases at J, with 5 bases in the middle. The CDR3 reads CASSLGWTDTQYF. The DNA of the CDR3 is TGTGCCAGCAGCTTAGGTTGGACAGATACGCAGTATTTT.

The V call is TRBV10-3, the J call TRBJ2-3, with 8 bases matching TRBD1. Germline lookup yields CDR1 ENHRY and CDR2 SYGVKD. The CDR3 is 16 amino acids. After removal of 10 bases from V and 4 bases from J, the junction contained 16 bases not matched to a gene. CDR3 in amino acids: CASSRSGTGSADTQYF. CDR3 sequence (DNA): TGTGCCAGCAGCCGATCCGGGACAGGATCCGCAGATACGCAGTATTTT.

The chain is built from TRBV10-2 and TRBJ1-5; D unclear. Trimming shortened V by 0 bases and J by 1 base, and 7 bases separated the two germline ends. The CDR3 contains 15 residues. CDR1 WSHSY and CDR2 SAAADI come from the germline V gene. This CDR3 is CASSESGDSNQPQHF. DNA of the CDR3: TGCGCCAGCAGTGAGTCAGGAGACAGCAATCAGCCCCAGCATTTT.

This clone has a single count. This chain joins TRBV10-3 and TRBJ2-2; 8 bases fit TRBD2. The CDR3 loop spans 16 amino acids. Germline V gives CDR1 ENHRY, CDR2 SYGVKD. J gave up 3 bases and V 8 bases, and 11 bases lay outside the gene matches. CDR3 amino acids: CAIGPTGGAHTGELFF. Here the CDR3 DNA reads TGTGCCATCGGCCCTACCGGGGGGGCACACACCGGGGAGCTGTTTTTT.

The table lists this clone with a count of one. The chain employs TRBV7-9 and TRBJ2-1; D ambiguous. The germline CDR1 and CDR2 sequences are SEHNR and FQNEAQ (reference sequence). The V end lost 1 base, the J end lost 6 bases, and 7 bases lay between the germline ends. CDR3 length: 13 residues. The CDR3 DNA sequence: TGTGCCAGCAGCTTAGGTGAAGCCAATGAGCAGTTCTTC. Amino acids: CASSLGEANEQFF. The complete variable domain, with remaining parts taken from reference TRBV7-9 and TRBJ2-1, reads DTGVSQNPRHKITKRGQNVTFRCDPISEHNRLYWYRQTLGQGPEFLTYFQNEAQLEKSRLLSDRFSAERPKGSFSTLEIQRTEQGDSAMYLCASSLGEANEQFFGPGTRLTVL.

The chain links TRBV11-2 to TRBJ1-2, with 10 bases fitting TRBD1. The CDR3 is made up of 15 amino acids. Germline V lookup: CDR1 SGHAT, CDR2 FQNNGV. The J segment lost 8 bases and the V segment lost 5 bases, leaving 11 bases of the junction unmatched. In DNA, the CDR3 is TGTGCCAGCAGCCTAATTCGGACAGGGGGAGGAGGCTACACCTTC. It encodes CASSLIRTGGGGYTF. Full variable domain (outside the CDR3, taken from reference TRBV11-2 and TRBJ1-2): EAGVAQSPRYKIIEKRQSVAFWCNPISGHATLYWYQQILGQGPKLLIQFQNNGVVDDSQLPKDRFSAERLKGVDSTLKIQPAKLEDSAVYLCASSLIRTGGGGYTFGSGTRLTVV.

The chain joins TRBV20-1 to TRBJ2-3; D gene uncertain. Looked up from germline, CDR1 is DFQATT and CDR2 is SNEGSKA (reference sequence). This CDR3 contains 11 residues. Trimming removed 2 bases at V and 5 bases at J, with 5 bases between. Here the CDR3 reads CSARLGDTQYF. The CDR3 nucleotides read TGCAGTGCTAGATTAGGAGATACGCAGTATTTT.

The chain uses TRBV28 and TRBJ1-1, with D unresolved. V lost 2 bases, J lost 0 bases, and 7 bases lay in between. The CDR3 has 14 amino acids. Germline values: CDR1 MDHEN, CDR2 SYDVKM. The CDR3 is CASSLQPLNTEAFF. In nucleotides, the CDR3 is TGTGCCAGCAGTTTACAACCGTTGAACACTGAAGCTTTCTTT.

This clone was seen just once. The chain couples TRBV7-9 to TRBJ2-2; no reliable D call. Germline V CDR1 and CDR2: SEHNR, FQNEAQ (reference sequence). The V and J ends lost 3 bases and 7 bases respectively, with 9 bases between them. The CDR3 has 13 residues. The chain's CDR3 is CASSFESVGELFF. For the CDR3, the DNA is TGTGCCAGCAGCTTCGAGTCCGTCGGGGAGCTGTTTTTT.

The chain employs TRBV5-4 and TRBJ1-4; 8 nucleotides line up with TRBD1. Looked up from germline, CDR1 is SGHNT and CDR2 is YYREEE (reference sequence). The CDR3 spans 15 residues. V shed 2 bases, J shed 6 bases, and the junction held 6 bases outside the gene matches. The CDR3 sequence is CASSLQGGGDEKLFF. CDR3 nucleotide sequence: TGTGCCAGCAGCTTACAGGGGGGGGGCGATGAAAAACTGTTTTTT.

The J gene is TRBJ1-1, the V gene TRBV6-2 or TRBV6-3; D might be TRBD1 (6 bases). With 5 bases removed from V and 1 base from J, the gap between germline ends came to 11 bases. The CDR3 runs to 14 residues. The germline V gene has CDR1 MNHEY and CDR2 SVGEGT. As DNA, the CDR3 is TGTGCCAGCAGTAACCGGGACAAGAACACTGAAGCTTTCTTT. Translation gives CASSNRDKNTEAFF.

The V and J genes are TRBV11-3 and TRBJ1-2; no firm D call. Germline CDR1 reads SGHNT; CDR2 reads YENEEA. The CDR3 totals 13 residues. Between the trimmed V and J ends, which lost 3 bases and 6 bases, there was a span of 11 bases. CDR3 sequence: CASSFVSFHGYTF. The CDR3 DNA reads as TGTGCCAGCAGCTTCGTGTCCTTCCATGGCTACACCTTC.

The chain is built from TRBV11-2 and TRBJ2-3, with 9 bases matching TRBD2. Losses at the gene ends were 3 bases for V and 6 bases for J; bases not matched to a gene: 7. This CDR3 has 15 residues. CDR1 and CDR2 from the germline V gene are SGHAT and FQNNGV. As DNA, the CDR3 is TGTGCCAGCAGCTTCGCCGGGACTAGCCAGGATACGCAGTATTTT. As protein: CASSFAGTSQDTQYF.

In regard to this clone: Lacking the conserved final phenylalanine or tryptophan, this CDR3 likely reflects a read error. The J gene is TRBJ2-7, the V gene TRBV10-3; TRBD1 matches 7 bases. The CDR3 extends over 13 amino acids. After removal of 2 bases from V and 8 bases from J, the junction contained 6 bases not matched to a gene. Per the germline V gene, CDR1 is ENHRY and CDR2 is SYGVKD. The CDR3 sequence is CAISEDRDLKQYL. The DNA of the CDR3 is TGTGCCATCAGTGAGGACAGGGATCTCAAGCAGTACCTC.

This clone has just a few counts. J is TRBJ1-5 and V is TRBV28, with 11 positions matching TRBD1. CDR3 length: 17 amino acids. Germline-derived CDR1 and CDR2 are MDHEN and SYDVKM. J lost 6 bases, V lost 3 bases, and 10 bases had no gene match. The CDR3 coding sequence is TGTGCCAGCAGTTTGGGGACAGGGGGTAGTTCGCCTCAGCCCCAGCATTTT. Translated: CASSLGTGGSSPQPQHF.

V is TRBV15 and J is TRBJ1-5; D perhaps matches TRBD1 (5 bases). Germline V gene lookup returns CDR1 LNHNV and CDR2 YYDKDF (reference sequence). Between the trimmed V and J ends, which lost 3 bases and 7 bases, there was a span of 13 bases. The CDR3 runs 14 residues. CDR3 in amino acids: CATSSRGPVQPQHF. The CDR3 coding sequence is TGTGCCACCAGCAGCCGGGGACCTGTACAGCCCCAGCATTTT.

The chain has TRBV5-6 and TRBJ2-7; 8 nucleotides line up with TRBD1. J lost 6 bases, V lost 2 bases, and 7 bases had no gene match. The CDR3 has 14 amino acids. Germline V CDR1 and CDR2: SGHDT, YYEEEE. The CDR3 reads CASSFGTGPGEQYF. Here the CDR3 DNA reads TGTGCCAGCAGCTTCGGGACAGGCCCGGGCGAGCAGTACTTC.

V usage is TRBV29-1 and J usage is TRBJ2-5, with D perhaps given as TRBD1 or TRBD2 (5 bases each). Germline values: CDR1 SQVTM, CDR2 ANQGSEA. This CDR3 is built from 13 residues. V shed 6 bases and J shed 4 bases, with 15 bases lying between them. CDR3 amino acids: CSVIDKGTETQYF. Here the CDR3 DNA reads TGCAGCGTGATCGACAAGGGGACAGAGACCCAGTACTTC.

This sequence joins TRBV28 and TRBJ1-2; TRBD1 matches at 9 bases. This CDR3 region has 15 residues. Per germline, CDR1 MDHEN and CDR2 SYDVKM. V trimming: 4 bases; J trimming: 4 bases; junction bases outside the gene matches: 7. CDR3 region: CASSSPGQGIYGYTF. For the CDR3, the DNA is TGTGCCAGCAGTTCGCCGGGACAGGGCATCTATGGCTACACCTTC.

The chain couples TRBV30 to TRBJ1-2; D call uncertain. This CDR3 has 15 amino acids. Between the trimmed V and J ends, which lost 7 bases and 3 bases, there was a span of 21 bases. Germline assignment: CDR1 GTSNPN and CDR2 SVGIG (reference sequence). The CDR3 DNA reads as TGTGCCTTCCTCTCTACCTCCGGGCCTTACTATGGCTACACCTTC. Its protein is CAFLSTSGPYYGYTF.

J is TRBJ1-4 and V is TRBV6-1; 11 bases line up with TRBD1. Germline CDR1 is MNHNS and CDR2 is SASEGT. CDR3 size: 15 residues. Trimming cost V 3 bases and J 8 bases; bases outside gene matches: 5. CDR3 in amino acids: CASSDQDRGREKLFF. For the CDR3, the DNA is TGTGCCAGCAGTGACCAGGACAGGGGGCGCGAAAAACTGTTTTTT.

The genes are TRBV2 and TRBJ2-7; 7 bases map to TRBD1. Germline V gene data show CDR1 as SNHLY and CDR2 as FYNNEI. V gave up 4 bases and J gave up 7 bases; unmatched junction bases: 10. This CDR3 comprises 14 residues. The CDR3 nucleotides read TGTGCCAGCAGTGCGCTAGACAGGGTCGAAGAGCAGTACTTC. It translates to CASSALDRVEEQYF.

The chain carries TRBV7-9 and TRBJ1-1; TRBD1 aligns across 7 bases. V shed 1 base, J shed 5 bases, and the junction held 10 bases outside the gene matches. The CDR3 is made up of 16 amino acids. CDR1 is SEHNR, CDR2 FQNEAQ, per germline (reference sequence). CDR3 in amino acids: CASSLGSGGGRTEAFF. The CDR3 DNA sequence: TGTGCCAGCAGCTTAGGGTCAGGGGGAGGTCGGACTGAAGCTTTCTTT.

The sample holds many counts of this clone. This chain connects TRBV6-1 to TRBJ1-5, with TRBD1 matching over 9 bases. Per germline, CDR1 MNHNS and CDR2 SASEGT. The CDR3 has 17 residues. V lost 1 base to trimming and J lost 2 bases; unmatched junction nucleotides: 6. The CDR3 DNA sequence: TGTGCCAGCAGTGAAGTTACAGGGGGCTACGGCAATCAGCCCCAGCATTTT. Its translation is CASSEVTGGYGNQPQHF.